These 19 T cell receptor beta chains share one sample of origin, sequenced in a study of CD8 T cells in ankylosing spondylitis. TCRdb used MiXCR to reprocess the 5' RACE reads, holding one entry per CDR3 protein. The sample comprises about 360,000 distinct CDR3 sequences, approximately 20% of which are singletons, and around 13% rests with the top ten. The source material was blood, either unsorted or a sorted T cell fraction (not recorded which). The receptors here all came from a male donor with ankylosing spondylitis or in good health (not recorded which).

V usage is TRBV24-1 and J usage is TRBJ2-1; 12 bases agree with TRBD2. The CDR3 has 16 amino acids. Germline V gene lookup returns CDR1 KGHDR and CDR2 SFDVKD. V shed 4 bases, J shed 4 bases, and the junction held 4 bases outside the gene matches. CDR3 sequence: CATSETSGGPYNEQFF. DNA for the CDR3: TGTGCCACCAGTGAGACTAGCGGGGGACCTTACAATGAGCAGTTCTTC.

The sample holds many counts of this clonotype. In DNA, the CDR3 is TGTGCCAGTAGTAACGGGTATAACACCGGGGAGCTGTTTTTT. It encodes CASSNGYNTGELFF. The gene calls are TRBV19 and TRBJ2-2; D remains ambiguous. The CDR3 covers 14 residues. CDR1 and CDR2 from the germline V gene are LNHDA and SQIVND (reference sequence). Trimming left V 4 bases short and J 2 bases short, with 8 bases between.

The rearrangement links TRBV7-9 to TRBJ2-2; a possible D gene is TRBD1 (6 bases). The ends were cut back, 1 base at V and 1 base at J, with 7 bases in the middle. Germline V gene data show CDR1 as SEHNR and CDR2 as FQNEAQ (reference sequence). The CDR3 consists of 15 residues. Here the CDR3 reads CASSLVTGNTGELFF. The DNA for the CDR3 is TGTGCCAGCAGCTTAGTGACAGGGAACACCGGGGAGCTGTTTTTT.

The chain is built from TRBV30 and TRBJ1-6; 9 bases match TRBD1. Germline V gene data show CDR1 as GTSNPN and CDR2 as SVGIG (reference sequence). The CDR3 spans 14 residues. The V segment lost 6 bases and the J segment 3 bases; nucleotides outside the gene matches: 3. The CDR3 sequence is CACDRGNYNSPLHF. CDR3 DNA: TGTGCCTGTGACAGGGGGAACTATAATTCACCCCTCCACTTT.

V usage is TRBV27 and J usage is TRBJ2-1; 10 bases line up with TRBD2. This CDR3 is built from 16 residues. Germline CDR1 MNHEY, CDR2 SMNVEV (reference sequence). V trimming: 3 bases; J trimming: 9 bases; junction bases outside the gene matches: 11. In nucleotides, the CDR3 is TGTGCCAGCAGTTTGTCTCTAGCGGGGGCGTTTGGTGAGCAGTTCTTC. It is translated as CASSLSLAGAFGEQFF.

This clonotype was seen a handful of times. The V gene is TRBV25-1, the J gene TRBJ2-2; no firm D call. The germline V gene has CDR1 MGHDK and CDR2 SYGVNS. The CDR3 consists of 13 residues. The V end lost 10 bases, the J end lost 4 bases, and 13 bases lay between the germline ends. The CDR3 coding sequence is TGTGCCATCCAGGCCAGATTCACCGGGGAGCTGTTTTTT. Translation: CAIQARFTGELFF.

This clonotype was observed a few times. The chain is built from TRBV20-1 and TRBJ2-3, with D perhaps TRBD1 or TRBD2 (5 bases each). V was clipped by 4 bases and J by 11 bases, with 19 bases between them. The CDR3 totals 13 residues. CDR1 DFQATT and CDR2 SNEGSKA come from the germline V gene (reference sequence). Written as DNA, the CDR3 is TGCAGTGCTATGTCACGCCGGGACCCCGGGCAGTATTTT. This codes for CSAMSRRDPGQYF.

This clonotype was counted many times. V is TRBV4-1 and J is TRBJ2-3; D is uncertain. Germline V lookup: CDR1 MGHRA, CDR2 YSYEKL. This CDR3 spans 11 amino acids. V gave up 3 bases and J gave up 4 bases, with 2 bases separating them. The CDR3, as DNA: TGCGCCAGCAGCCAGGCAGATACGCAGTATTTT. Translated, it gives CASSQADTQYF.

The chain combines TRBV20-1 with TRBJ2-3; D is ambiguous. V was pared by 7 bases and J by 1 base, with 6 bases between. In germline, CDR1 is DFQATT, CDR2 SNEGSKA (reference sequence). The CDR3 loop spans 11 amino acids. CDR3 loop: CSEQRTDTQYF. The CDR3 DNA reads TGCAGTGAACAGCGCACAGATACGCAGTATTTT.

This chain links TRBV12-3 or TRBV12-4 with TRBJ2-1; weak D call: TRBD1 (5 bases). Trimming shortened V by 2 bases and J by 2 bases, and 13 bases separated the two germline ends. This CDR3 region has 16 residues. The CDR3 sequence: CASSLSPGRAYNEQFF. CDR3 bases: TGTGCCAGCAGTTTAAGTCCGGGCAGGGCCTACAATGAGCAGTTCTTC.

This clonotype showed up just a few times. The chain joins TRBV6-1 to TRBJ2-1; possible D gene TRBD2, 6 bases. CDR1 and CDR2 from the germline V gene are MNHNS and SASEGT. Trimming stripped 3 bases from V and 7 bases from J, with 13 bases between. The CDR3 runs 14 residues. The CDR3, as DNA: TGTGCCAGCAGTGATGGCTTGGCGGGAAATGAGCAGTTCTTC. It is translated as CASSDGLAGNEQFF.

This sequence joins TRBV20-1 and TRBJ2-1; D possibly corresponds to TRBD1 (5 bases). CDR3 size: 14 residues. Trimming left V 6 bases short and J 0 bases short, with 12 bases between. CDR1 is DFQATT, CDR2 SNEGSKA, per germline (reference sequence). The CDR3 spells CSASRVNSYNEQFF. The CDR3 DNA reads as TGCAGTGCCAGCAGGGTTAACTCCTACAATGAGCAGTTCTTC.

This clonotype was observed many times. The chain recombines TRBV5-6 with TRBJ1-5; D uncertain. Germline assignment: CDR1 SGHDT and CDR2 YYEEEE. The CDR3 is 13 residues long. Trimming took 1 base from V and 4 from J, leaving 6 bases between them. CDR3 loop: CASSLTANQPQHF. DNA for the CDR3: TGTGCCAGCAGCTTGACGGCAAATCAGCCCCAGCATTTT. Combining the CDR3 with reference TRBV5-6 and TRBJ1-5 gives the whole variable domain DAGVTQSPTHLIKTRGQQVTLRCSPKSGHDTVSWYQQALGQGPQFIFQYYEEEERQRGNFPDRFSGHQFPNYSSELNVNALLLGDSALYLCASSLTANQPQHFGDGTRLSIL.

This CDR3 is CASSLVRGQYEQYF. CDR3 bases: TGTGCCAGCAGCTTGGTTAGGGGTCAGTACGAGCAGTACTTC. This chain uses TRBV5-6 with TRBJ2-7; TRBD1 is a possible D gene (5 bases). There are 14 residues in the CDR3. Germline values: CDR1 SGHDT, CDR2 YYEEEE. Trimming cost V 0 bases and J 4 bases, with 11 bases left between them.

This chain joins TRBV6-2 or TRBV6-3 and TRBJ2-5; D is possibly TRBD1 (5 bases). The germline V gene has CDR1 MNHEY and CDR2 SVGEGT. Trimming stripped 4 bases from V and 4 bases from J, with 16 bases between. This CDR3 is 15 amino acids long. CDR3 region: CASSSIRQGGETQYF. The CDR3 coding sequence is TGTGCCAGCAGTTCAATCCGGCAGGGTGGAGAGACCCAGTACTTC.

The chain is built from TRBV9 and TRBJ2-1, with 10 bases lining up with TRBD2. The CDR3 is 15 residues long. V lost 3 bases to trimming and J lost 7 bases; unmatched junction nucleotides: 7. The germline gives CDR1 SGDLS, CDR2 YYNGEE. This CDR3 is CASSASSGGTNEQFF. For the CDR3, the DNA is TGTGCCAGCAGCGCCAGTAGCGGGGGGACAAATGAGCAGTTCTTC.

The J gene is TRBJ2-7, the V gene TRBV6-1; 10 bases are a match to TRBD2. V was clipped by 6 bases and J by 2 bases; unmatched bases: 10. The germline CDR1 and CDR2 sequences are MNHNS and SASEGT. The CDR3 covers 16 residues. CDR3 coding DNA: TGTGCCAGCAGCCTGGACGGACTAGCGGCAGCCTACGAGCAGTACTTC. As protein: CASSLDGLAAAYEQYF.

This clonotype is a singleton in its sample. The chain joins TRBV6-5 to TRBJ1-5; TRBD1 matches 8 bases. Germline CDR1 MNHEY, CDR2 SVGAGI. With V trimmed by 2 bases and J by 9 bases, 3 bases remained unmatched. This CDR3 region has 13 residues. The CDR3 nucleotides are TGTGCCAGCAGTTACGGGACAGGTACGCCCCAGCATTTT. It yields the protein CASSYGTGTPQHF.

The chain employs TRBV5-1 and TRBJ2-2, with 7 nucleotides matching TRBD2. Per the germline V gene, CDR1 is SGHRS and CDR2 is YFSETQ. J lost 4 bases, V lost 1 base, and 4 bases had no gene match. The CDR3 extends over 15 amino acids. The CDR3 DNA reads TGCGCCAGCAGCTTGAGCGGGACTTTCACCGGGGAGCTGTTTTTT. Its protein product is CASSLSGTFTGELFF.